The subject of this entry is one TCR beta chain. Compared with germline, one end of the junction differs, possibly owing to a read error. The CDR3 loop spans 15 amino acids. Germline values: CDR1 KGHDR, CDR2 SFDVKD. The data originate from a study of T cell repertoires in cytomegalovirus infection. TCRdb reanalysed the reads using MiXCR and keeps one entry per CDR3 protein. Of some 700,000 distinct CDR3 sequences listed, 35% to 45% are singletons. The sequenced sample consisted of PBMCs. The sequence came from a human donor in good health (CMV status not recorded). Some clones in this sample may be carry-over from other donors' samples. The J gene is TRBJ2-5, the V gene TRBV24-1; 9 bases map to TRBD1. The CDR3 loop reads CATSDSGTGQETQSF. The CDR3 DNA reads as TGTGCCACCAGTGATTCCGGGACAGGGCAAGAGACCCAGTCCTTC.